This T cell receptor beta chain appears in the sequencing data of a study of breast tumors, draining lymph nodes, adjacent tissues. CDR3 length equals 14 residues. Germline CDR1 is DFQATT and CDR2 is SNEGSKA (reference sequence). Only a few counts were recorded for this clonotype. Being one base from a much bigger clone, this may be a read error. TCRdb re-analysed the multiplex PCR reads in MiXCR, keeping a single row per CDR3 protein. The sample lists over 200,000 distinct CDR3 sequences, approximately 36% occurring once. Samples came from axillary lymph nodes draining the breast cancer. Sequences were obtained from axillary lymph node tissue. This TCR derives from a female donor with breast cancer. Some clones in this sample may be carry-over from other donors' samples. J is TRBJ2-7 and V is TRBV20-1, with 8 bases lining up with TRBD1. As DNA, the CDR3 is TGCAGTGCCCTAGGGACAGGAACTTCCTCCGAGCAGTACTTC. It codes for CSALGTGTSSEQYF.